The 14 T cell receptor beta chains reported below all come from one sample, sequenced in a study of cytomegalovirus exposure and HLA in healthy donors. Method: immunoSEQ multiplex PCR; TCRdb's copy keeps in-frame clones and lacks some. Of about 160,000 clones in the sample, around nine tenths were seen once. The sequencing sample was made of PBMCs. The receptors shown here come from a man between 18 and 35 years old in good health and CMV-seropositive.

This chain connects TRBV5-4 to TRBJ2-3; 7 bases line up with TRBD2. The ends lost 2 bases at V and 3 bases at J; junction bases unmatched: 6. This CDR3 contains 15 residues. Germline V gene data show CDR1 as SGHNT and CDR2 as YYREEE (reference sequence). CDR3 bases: TGTGCCAGCAGCTTTCGGGGCGGGAGAACAGATACGCAGTATTTT. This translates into CASSFRGGRTDTQYF.

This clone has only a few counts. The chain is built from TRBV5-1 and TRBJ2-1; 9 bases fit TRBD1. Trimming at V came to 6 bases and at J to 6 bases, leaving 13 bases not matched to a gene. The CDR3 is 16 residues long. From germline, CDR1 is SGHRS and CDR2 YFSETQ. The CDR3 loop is CASIQDPGQGFNEQFF. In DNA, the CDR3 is TGCGCCAGCATTCAAGACCCGGGACAGGGCTTCAATGAGCAGTTCTTC.

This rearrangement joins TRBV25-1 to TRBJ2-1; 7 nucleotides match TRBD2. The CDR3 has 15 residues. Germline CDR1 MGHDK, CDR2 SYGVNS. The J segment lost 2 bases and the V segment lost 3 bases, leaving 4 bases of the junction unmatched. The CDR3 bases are TGTGCCAGCAGTGAGGGGGGGGGACCCTACAATGAGCAGTTCTTC. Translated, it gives CASSEGGGPYNEQFF.

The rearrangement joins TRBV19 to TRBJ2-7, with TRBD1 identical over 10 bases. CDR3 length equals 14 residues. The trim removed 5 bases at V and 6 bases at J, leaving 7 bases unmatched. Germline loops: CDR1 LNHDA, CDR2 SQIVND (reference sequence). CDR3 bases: TGTGCCAGTAGTGCGACAGGGGGCGCGTTCGAGCAGTACTTC. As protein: CASSATGGAFEQYF.

CDR3 nucleotides: TGCGCCAGCAGCTTGGTGGGACAGGGTGACATACAGCCCCAGCATTTT. This gives the protein CASSLVGQGDIQPQHF. The rearrangement joins TRBV5-1 to TRBJ1-5, with TRBD1 identical over 9 bases. The CDR3 totals 16 residues. CDR1 SGHRS and CDR2 YFSETQ come from the germline V gene. After removal of 0 bases from V and 7 bases from J, the junction contained 8 bases not matched to a gene.

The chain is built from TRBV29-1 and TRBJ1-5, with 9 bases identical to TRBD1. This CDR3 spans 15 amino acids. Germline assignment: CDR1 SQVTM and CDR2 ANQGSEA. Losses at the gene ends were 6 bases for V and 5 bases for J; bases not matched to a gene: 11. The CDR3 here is CSVRTGTGNDQPQHF. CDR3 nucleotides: TGCAGCGTACGGACCGGGACAGGGAACGATCAGCCCCAGCATTTT. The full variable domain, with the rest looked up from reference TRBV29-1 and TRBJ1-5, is SAVISQKPSRDICQRGTSLTIQCQVDSQVTMMFWYRQQPGQSLTLIATANQGSEATYESGFVIDKFPISRPNLTFSTLTVSNMSPEDSSIYLCSVRTGTGNDQPQHFGDGTRLSIL.

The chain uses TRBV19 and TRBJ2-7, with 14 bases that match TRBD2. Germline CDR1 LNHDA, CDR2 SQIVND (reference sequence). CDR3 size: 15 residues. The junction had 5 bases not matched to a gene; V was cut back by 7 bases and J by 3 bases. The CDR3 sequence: CASTPGLAGGYEQYF. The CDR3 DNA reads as TGTGCCAGTACCCCCGGACTAGCGGGAGGCTACGAGCAGTACTTC. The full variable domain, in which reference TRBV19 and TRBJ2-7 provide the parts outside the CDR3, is DGGITQSPKYLFRKEGQNVTLSCEQNLNHDAMYWYRQDPGQGLRLIYYSQIVNDFQKGDIAEGYSVSREKKESFPLTVTSAQKNPTAFYLCASTPGLAGGYEQYFGPGTRLTVT.

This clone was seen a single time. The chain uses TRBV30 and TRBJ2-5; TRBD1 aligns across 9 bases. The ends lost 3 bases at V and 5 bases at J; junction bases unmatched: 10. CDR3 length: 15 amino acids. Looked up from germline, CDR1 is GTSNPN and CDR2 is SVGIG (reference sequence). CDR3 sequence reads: CAWRYGQGIGETQYF. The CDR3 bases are TGTGCCTGGAGGTACGGACAGGGGATTGGCGAGACCCAGTACTTC.

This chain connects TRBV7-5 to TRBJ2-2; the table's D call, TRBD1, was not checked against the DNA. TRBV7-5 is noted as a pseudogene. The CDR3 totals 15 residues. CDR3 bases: TGTGCCAGAAGCTTAAAGGGGGCGCGAGGCGGGGAGCTGTTTTTT. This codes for CARSLKGARGGELFF.

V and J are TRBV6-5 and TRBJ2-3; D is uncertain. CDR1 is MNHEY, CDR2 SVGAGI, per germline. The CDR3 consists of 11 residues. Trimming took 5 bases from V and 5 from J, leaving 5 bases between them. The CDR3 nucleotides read TGTGCCAGCAGTGAGCGAGATACGCAGTATTTT. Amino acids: CASSERDTQYF.

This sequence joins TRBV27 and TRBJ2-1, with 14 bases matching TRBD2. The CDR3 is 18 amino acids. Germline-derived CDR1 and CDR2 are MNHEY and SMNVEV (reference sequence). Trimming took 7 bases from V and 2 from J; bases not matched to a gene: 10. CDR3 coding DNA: TGTGCCAGCACTGGGACTAGCGGGAGCCTTAAGGCCTACAATGAGCAGTTCTTC. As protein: CASTGTSGSLKAYNEQFF.

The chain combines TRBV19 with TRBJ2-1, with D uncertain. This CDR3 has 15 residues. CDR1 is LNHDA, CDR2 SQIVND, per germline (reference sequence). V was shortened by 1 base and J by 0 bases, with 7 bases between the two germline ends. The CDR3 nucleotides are TGTGCCAGTAGTATAGCGGAGAGCTCCTACAATGAGCAGTTCTTC. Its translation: CASSIAESSYNEQFF.

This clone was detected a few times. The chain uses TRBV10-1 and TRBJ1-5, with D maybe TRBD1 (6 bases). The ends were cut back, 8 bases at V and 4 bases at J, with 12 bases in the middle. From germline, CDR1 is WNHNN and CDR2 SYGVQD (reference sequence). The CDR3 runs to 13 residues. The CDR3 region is CASGEQGNQPQHF. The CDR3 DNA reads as TGCGCCAGCGGGGAACAGGGTAATCAGCCCCAGCATTTT.

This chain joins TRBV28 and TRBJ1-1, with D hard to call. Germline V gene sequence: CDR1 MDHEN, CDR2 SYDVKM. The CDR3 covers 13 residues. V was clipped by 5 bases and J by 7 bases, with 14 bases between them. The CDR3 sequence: CASSLIPGFEAFF. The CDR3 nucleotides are TGTGCCAGCAGTCTAATTCCCGGGTTTGAAGCTTTCTTT.